Below, 27 T cell receptor beta chains from the same sample are listed, as sequenced in a study of Graves' ophthalmopathy and Graves' hyperthyroidism. Transcripts of RNA were the source for amplifying TCR beta CDR3 regions. The first round was an RT-PCR with HTBI primers, and the second round was a multiplex PCR. TCRdb passed the multiplex PCR reads through MiXCR, listing each CDR3 protein once. The sample gives about 210,000 distinct CDR3 sequences, just under 30% of which show up once; 9.1% is in the top ten. Sequencing input: peripheral blood. The receptors derive from a man aged 45-60 years with Graves' ophthalmopathy.

This clonotype showed up many times. The chain employs TRBV6-5 and TRBJ1-5; D gene unclear. The CDR3 has 17 residues. Deletions cut 0 bases from V and 4 bases from J, with 16 bases between. Germline CDR1 reads MNHEY; CDR2 reads SVGAGI. CDR3 region: CASSYSWRGEGNQPQHF. The CDR3 DNA reads TGTGCCAGCAGTTACTCCTGGCGGGGAGAGGGAAATCAGCCCCAGCATTTT.

The chain has TRBV12-3 or TRBV12-4 and TRBJ2-7; 7 bases align to TRBD2. The CDR3 contains 16 residues. The ends lost 5 bases at V and 6 bases at J; junction bases unmatched: 16. This CDR3 reads CASSRDLGLGGSEQYF. The CDR3 bases are TGTGCCAGCAGTCGAGATTTGGGACTCGGGGGGTCCGAGCAGTACTTC.

This clonotype was detected ten times or more. The chain has TRBV18 and TRBJ1-2, with a possible D match to TRBD1 (6 bases). The V gene lost 3 bases and the J gene lost 5 bases, with 19 bases spanning the gap. Germline assignment: CDR1 KGHSH and CDR2 LQKENI. The CDR3 is 16 amino acids. The CDR3 sequence is CASSPGPPGRGYGYTF. As DNA, the CDR3 is TGTGCCAGCTCACCGGGACCACCGGGAAGGGGGTATGGCTACACCTTC.

The CDR3 coding sequence is TGTGCCACCCTAGACACCTCTGGCTACGAGCAGTACTTC. Amino acids: CATLDTSGYEQYF. The chain recombines TRBV6-1 with TRBJ2-7; D is unclear. V lost 10 bases, J lost 3 bases, and 16 bases lay in between. The V gene's germline CDR1 is MNHNS and CDR2 SASEGT. This CDR3 contains 13 residues.

The chain has TRBV29-1 and TRBJ2-7; D might be TRBD1 (6 bases). CDR1 is SQVTM and CDR2 is ANQGSEA in the germline V gene. V dropped 6 bases and J dropped 3 bases, with 12 bases sitting between them. The CDR3 consists of 12 residues. CDR3 loop: CSVHQTGYEQYF. In DNA, the CDR3 is TGCAGCGTGCACCAGACAGGCTACGAGCAGTACTTC.

This chain uses TRBV6-1 with TRBJ1-1, with TRBD1 as a possible D gene (5 bases). Per germline, CDR1 MNHNS and CDR2 SASEGT. The ends were cut back, 6 bases at V and 7 bases at J, with 15 bases in the middle. CDR3 length equals 13 residues. The CDR3 region has the DNA TGTGCCAGCAGATTCAGACAGACCGGTGAAGCTTTCTTT. It yields the protein CASRFRQTGEAFF.

V and J are TRBV28 and TRBJ1-2; 10 nucleotides agree with TRBD1. Germline loops: CDR1 MDHEN, CDR2 SYDVKM. The V gene end was trimmed by 6 bases and the J gene end by 2 bases; junction bases not matched to a gene: 6. The CDR3 is made up of 15 amino acids. This chain's CDR3 is CASSRTGGTNYGYTF. DNA of the CDR3: TGTGCCAGCAGCCGGACAGGGGGGACCAACTATGGCTACACCTTC.

This clonotype showed up many times. The V call is TRBV27, the J call TRBJ1-2; D may be TRBD1 (5 bases). This CDR3 region has 16 residues. The germline gives CDR1 MNHEY, CDR2 SMNVEV (reference sequence). V shed 2 bases and J shed 4 bases, with 17 bases lying between them. The CDR3, as DNA: TGTGCCAGCAGTTTAAGCGACCCCGGGACTCCCTATGGCTACACCTTC. Amino acids: CASSLSDPGTPYGYTF.

This clonotype was detected ten times or more. This chain links TRBV3-1 with TRBJ1-1; D not certain. The CDR3 has 14 amino acids. V shed 1 base and J shed 4 bases, with 10 bases lying between them. Looked up from germline, CDR1 is LGHDT and CDR2 is YNNKEL (reference sequence). The CDR3 sequence is CASSQVLRATEAFF. The CDR3 DNA reads TGTGCCAGCAGCCAAGTCCTGAGGGCCACTGAAGCTTTCTTT.

This clonotype was observed at least ten times. The chain couples TRBV7-2 to TRBJ2-7; 10 nucleotides align to TRBD1. This CDR3 comprises 15 residues. V lost 5 bases and J lost 6; bases outside the gene matches: 10. Germline CDR1 and CDR2: SGHTA and FQGNSA. This CDR3 is CASSPRDRGLSEQYF. The CDR3 nucleotides read TGTGCCAGCAGCCCCCGGGACAGGGGTCTATCCGAGCAGTACTTC.

This clonotype was recorded once. This rearrangement joins TRBV12-3 or TRBV12-4 to TRBJ2-1; D is uncertain. The CDR3 has 15 amino acids. V lost 6 bases, J lost 5 bases, and 17 bases lay in between. The CDR3 sequence: CASSSPGDGHNEQFF. CDR3 DNA: TGTGCCAGCAGCTCCCCTGGGGATGGACACAATGAGCAGTTCTTC.

This clonotype was counted at least ten times. The chain employs TRBV27 and TRBJ2-7; 8 positions agree with TRBD2. The CDR3 is 13 residues long. CDR1 MNHEY and CDR2 SMNVEV come from the germline V gene (reference sequence). Trimming at V came to 5 bases and at J to 4 bases, leaving 4 bases not matched to a gene. CDR3 nucleotide sequence: TGTGCCAGCAGTCGGACTAGCCAATACGAGCAGTACTTC. Translation gives CASSRTSQYEQYF.

The chain uses TRBV29-1 and TRBJ2-2; tentative D call: TRBD2 (5 bases). Germline CDR1 SQVTM, CDR2 ANQGSEA. The CDR3 has 13 amino acids. The germline V and J ends were trimmed by 5 bases and 6 bases, with 13 bases remaining between them. As DNA, the CDR3 is TGCAGCGTTCTCCCGTGGGGAGCCGGGGAGCTGTTTTTT. Translated: CSVLPWGAGELFF.

This clonotype showed up many times. The chain combines TRBV6-1 with TRBJ2-5; D tentatively fits TRBD1 or TRBD2 (6 bases each). Germline CDR1 and CDR2: MNHNS and SASEGT. The CDR3 is made up of 15 amino acids. Trimming removed 5 bases from V and 0 bases from J, with 13 bases in between. This chain's CDR3 is CASSTLGGYQETQYF. CDR3 coding DNA: TGTGCCAGCAGTACACTAGGGGGGTACCAAGAGACCCAGTACTTC.

This clonotype was recorded many times. V gene TRBV4-3 combines with J gene TRBJ1-2; D possibly corresponds to TRBD1 (6 bases). V was trimmed by 0 bases and J by 0 bases, leaving 14 bases between them. The CDR3 is made up of 17 amino acids. CDR1 and CDR2 from the germline V gene are LGHNA and YSLEER. CDR3 bases: TGCGCCAGCAGCCAAGATGGTCCAGGGGCCCCTAACTATGGCTACACCTTC. Its translation is CASSQDGPGAPNYGYTF.

There are many counts of this clonotype. The chain combines TRBV5-1 with TRBJ2-7; 8 bases agree with TRBD1. This CDR3 has 13 amino acids. In germline, CDR1 is SGHRS, CDR2 YFSETQ. V shed 4 bases, J shed 6 bases, and the junction held 6 bases outside the gene matches. CDR3 protein: CASSLWDRSEQYF. The CDR3 DNA reads TGCGCCAGCAGCCTCTGGGACAGGTCCGAGCAGTACTTC.

This clonotype occurred many times. The chain combines TRBV9 with TRBJ1-1; 7 nucleotides align to TRBD1. Unmatched junction bases numbered 2, after V lost 3 bases and J lost 0 bases. The CDR3 length is 14 residues. Germline lookup yields CDR1 SGDLS and CDR2 YYNGEE. CDR3 in DNA: TGTGCCAGCAGCGCGGGACAGCTGAACACTGAAGCTTTCTTT. Translated, it gives CASSAGQLNTEAFF.

For this clonotype: Compared with germline, one end of the junction differs, possibly owing to a read error. The chain couples TRBV7-8 to TRBJ2-2; D uncertain. The CDR3 has 15 amino acids. Germline V CDR1 and CDR2: SGHVS, FQNEAQ. The CDR3: CASRLEPSSTGELFF. The CDR3 DNA reads as TGTGCCAGCAGATTAGAGCCGTCGAGCACCGGGGAGCTGTTTTTT.

V usage is TRBV12-3 or TRBV12-4 and J usage is TRBJ2-5; D could derive from TRBD1 or TRBD2 (5 bases each). V gave up 8 bases and J gave up 4 bases, with 17 bases separating them. The CDR3 loop spans 14 amino acids. CDR3 nucleotide sequence: TGTGCCAGCGGGGGATCAGCCGTTCGAGAGACCCAGTACTTC. Amino acids: CASGGSAVRETQYF.

This clonotype was recorded at least ten times. The V and J genes are TRBV10-3 and TRBJ1-1; perhaps TRBD1 as D (6 bases). Germline V gene lookup returns CDR1 ENHRY and CDR2 SYGVKD. The CDR3 is 14 residues long. V was pared by 11 bases and J by 2 bases, with 18 bases between. CDR3: CASMRGGGNTEAFF. The DNA for the CDR3 is TGTGCCTCCATGCGGGGGGGCGGAAACACTGAAGCTTTCTTT.

The chain recombines TRBV6-1 with TRBJ1-1; 9 bases are shared with TRBD1. Germline assignment: CDR1 MNHNS and CDR2 SASEGT. Unmatched junction bases numbered 4, after V lost 0 bases and J lost 5 bases. CDR3 size: 15 residues. The CDR3 is CASSEAGQGSTEAFF. CDR3 nucleotides: TGTGCCAGCAGTGAAGCTGGACAGGGGTCTACTGAAGCTTTCTTT.

This chain connects TRBV2 to TRBJ2-2; 13 nucleotides match TRBD2. This CDR3 comprises 15 residues. J was trimmed by 6 bases and V by 5 bases; bases with no gene match: 3. Germline V gene sequence: CDR1 SNHLY, CDR2 FYNNEI. CDR3 sequence: CASSRTSGSSGELFF. In nucleotides, the CDR3 is TGTGCCAGCAGTCGGACTAGCGGGAGTTCCGGGGAGCTGTTTTTT. Drawing the rest from reference TRBV2 and TRBJ2-2, the complete variable domain is EPEVTQTPSHQVTQMGQEVILRCVPISNHLYFYWYRQILGQKVEFLVSFYNNEISEKSEIFDDQFSVERPDGSNFTLKIRSTKLEDSAMYFCASSRTSGSSGELFFGEGSRLTVL.

This clonotype was recorded many times. V gene TRBV20-1 combines with J gene TRBJ2-3; D is perhaps TRBD1 or TRBD2 (5 bases each). The germline gives CDR1 DFQATT, CDR2 SNEGSKA (reference sequence). CDR3 length: 16 residues. The V end lost 3 bases, the J end lost 4 bases, and 20 bases lay between the germline ends. The chain's CDR3 is CSASSGGSTSADTQYF. The CDR3 region has the DNA TGCAGTGCTAGTAGTGGGGGATCGACTTCAGCAGATACGCAGTATTTT.

At least ten counts were recorded for this clonotype. The chain is built from TRBV19 and TRBJ1-2; possible D gene TRBD1, 6 bases. Germline V lookup: CDR1 LNHDA, CDR2 SQIVND (reference sequence). The CDR3 loop spans 13 amino acids. Trimming stripped 5 bases from V and 4 bases from J, with 11 bases between. The CDR3 loop reads CASSRDRTYGYTF. CDR3 in DNA: TGTGCCAGTAGTCGCGACAGGACCTATGGCTACACCTTC.

There are many counts of this clonotype. This chain connects TRBV15 to TRBJ2-7; D is uncertain. Germline CDR1 is LNHNV and CDR2 is YYDKDF (reference sequence). Trimming took off 8 bases at V and 0 bases at J, with 5 bases between the two ends. The CDR3 sequence is 11 residues long. CDR3 nucleotide sequence: TGTGCCACCGGACCCTCCTACGAGCAGTACTTC. Residues: CATGPSYEQYF.

This clonotype was seen ten or more times. J is TRBJ1-1 and V is TRBV18; tentative D call: TRBD1 (6 bases). The CDR3 consists of 14 residues. V dropped 2 bases and J dropped 3 bases, with 10 bases sitting between them. Germline loops: CDR1 KGHSH, CDR2 LQKENI. CDR3 nucleotides: TGTGCCAGCTCACCAAATCCAGGGGACACTGAAGCTTTCTTT. Residues: CASSPNPGDTEAFF.

Ten or more counts support this clonotype. The CDR3 nucleotides read TGTGCCAGCAGCCCATACACCGGGGAGCTGTTTTTT. Its protein product is CASSPYTGELFF. The chain has TRBV7-2 and TRBJ2-2; D remains unclear. V lost 5 bases and J lost 3, with 4 bases in between. Germline V lookup: CDR1 SGHTA, CDR2 FQGNSA. This CDR3 comprises 12 residues.